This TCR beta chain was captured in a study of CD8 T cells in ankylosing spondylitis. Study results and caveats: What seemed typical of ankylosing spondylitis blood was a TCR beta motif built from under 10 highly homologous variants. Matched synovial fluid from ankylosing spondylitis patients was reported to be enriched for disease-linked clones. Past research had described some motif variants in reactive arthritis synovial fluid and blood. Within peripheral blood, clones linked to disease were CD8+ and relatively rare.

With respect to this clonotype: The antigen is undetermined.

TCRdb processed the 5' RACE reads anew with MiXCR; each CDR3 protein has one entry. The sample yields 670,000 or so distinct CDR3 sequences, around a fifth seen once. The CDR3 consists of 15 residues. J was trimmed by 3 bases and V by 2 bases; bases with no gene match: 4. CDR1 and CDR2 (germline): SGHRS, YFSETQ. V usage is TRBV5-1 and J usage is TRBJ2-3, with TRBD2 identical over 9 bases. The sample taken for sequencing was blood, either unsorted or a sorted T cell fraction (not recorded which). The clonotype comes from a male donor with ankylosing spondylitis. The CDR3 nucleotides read TGCGCCAGCAGCTTAGGGACTAGCCCTACAGATACGCAGTATTTT. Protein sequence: CASSLGTSPTDTQYF. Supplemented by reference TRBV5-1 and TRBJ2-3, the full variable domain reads KAGVTQTPRYLIKTRGQQVTLSCSPISGHRSVSWYQQTPGQGLQFLFEYFSETQRNKGNFPGRFSGRQFSNSRSEMNVSTLELGDSALYLCASSLGTSPTDTQYFGPGTRLTVL.